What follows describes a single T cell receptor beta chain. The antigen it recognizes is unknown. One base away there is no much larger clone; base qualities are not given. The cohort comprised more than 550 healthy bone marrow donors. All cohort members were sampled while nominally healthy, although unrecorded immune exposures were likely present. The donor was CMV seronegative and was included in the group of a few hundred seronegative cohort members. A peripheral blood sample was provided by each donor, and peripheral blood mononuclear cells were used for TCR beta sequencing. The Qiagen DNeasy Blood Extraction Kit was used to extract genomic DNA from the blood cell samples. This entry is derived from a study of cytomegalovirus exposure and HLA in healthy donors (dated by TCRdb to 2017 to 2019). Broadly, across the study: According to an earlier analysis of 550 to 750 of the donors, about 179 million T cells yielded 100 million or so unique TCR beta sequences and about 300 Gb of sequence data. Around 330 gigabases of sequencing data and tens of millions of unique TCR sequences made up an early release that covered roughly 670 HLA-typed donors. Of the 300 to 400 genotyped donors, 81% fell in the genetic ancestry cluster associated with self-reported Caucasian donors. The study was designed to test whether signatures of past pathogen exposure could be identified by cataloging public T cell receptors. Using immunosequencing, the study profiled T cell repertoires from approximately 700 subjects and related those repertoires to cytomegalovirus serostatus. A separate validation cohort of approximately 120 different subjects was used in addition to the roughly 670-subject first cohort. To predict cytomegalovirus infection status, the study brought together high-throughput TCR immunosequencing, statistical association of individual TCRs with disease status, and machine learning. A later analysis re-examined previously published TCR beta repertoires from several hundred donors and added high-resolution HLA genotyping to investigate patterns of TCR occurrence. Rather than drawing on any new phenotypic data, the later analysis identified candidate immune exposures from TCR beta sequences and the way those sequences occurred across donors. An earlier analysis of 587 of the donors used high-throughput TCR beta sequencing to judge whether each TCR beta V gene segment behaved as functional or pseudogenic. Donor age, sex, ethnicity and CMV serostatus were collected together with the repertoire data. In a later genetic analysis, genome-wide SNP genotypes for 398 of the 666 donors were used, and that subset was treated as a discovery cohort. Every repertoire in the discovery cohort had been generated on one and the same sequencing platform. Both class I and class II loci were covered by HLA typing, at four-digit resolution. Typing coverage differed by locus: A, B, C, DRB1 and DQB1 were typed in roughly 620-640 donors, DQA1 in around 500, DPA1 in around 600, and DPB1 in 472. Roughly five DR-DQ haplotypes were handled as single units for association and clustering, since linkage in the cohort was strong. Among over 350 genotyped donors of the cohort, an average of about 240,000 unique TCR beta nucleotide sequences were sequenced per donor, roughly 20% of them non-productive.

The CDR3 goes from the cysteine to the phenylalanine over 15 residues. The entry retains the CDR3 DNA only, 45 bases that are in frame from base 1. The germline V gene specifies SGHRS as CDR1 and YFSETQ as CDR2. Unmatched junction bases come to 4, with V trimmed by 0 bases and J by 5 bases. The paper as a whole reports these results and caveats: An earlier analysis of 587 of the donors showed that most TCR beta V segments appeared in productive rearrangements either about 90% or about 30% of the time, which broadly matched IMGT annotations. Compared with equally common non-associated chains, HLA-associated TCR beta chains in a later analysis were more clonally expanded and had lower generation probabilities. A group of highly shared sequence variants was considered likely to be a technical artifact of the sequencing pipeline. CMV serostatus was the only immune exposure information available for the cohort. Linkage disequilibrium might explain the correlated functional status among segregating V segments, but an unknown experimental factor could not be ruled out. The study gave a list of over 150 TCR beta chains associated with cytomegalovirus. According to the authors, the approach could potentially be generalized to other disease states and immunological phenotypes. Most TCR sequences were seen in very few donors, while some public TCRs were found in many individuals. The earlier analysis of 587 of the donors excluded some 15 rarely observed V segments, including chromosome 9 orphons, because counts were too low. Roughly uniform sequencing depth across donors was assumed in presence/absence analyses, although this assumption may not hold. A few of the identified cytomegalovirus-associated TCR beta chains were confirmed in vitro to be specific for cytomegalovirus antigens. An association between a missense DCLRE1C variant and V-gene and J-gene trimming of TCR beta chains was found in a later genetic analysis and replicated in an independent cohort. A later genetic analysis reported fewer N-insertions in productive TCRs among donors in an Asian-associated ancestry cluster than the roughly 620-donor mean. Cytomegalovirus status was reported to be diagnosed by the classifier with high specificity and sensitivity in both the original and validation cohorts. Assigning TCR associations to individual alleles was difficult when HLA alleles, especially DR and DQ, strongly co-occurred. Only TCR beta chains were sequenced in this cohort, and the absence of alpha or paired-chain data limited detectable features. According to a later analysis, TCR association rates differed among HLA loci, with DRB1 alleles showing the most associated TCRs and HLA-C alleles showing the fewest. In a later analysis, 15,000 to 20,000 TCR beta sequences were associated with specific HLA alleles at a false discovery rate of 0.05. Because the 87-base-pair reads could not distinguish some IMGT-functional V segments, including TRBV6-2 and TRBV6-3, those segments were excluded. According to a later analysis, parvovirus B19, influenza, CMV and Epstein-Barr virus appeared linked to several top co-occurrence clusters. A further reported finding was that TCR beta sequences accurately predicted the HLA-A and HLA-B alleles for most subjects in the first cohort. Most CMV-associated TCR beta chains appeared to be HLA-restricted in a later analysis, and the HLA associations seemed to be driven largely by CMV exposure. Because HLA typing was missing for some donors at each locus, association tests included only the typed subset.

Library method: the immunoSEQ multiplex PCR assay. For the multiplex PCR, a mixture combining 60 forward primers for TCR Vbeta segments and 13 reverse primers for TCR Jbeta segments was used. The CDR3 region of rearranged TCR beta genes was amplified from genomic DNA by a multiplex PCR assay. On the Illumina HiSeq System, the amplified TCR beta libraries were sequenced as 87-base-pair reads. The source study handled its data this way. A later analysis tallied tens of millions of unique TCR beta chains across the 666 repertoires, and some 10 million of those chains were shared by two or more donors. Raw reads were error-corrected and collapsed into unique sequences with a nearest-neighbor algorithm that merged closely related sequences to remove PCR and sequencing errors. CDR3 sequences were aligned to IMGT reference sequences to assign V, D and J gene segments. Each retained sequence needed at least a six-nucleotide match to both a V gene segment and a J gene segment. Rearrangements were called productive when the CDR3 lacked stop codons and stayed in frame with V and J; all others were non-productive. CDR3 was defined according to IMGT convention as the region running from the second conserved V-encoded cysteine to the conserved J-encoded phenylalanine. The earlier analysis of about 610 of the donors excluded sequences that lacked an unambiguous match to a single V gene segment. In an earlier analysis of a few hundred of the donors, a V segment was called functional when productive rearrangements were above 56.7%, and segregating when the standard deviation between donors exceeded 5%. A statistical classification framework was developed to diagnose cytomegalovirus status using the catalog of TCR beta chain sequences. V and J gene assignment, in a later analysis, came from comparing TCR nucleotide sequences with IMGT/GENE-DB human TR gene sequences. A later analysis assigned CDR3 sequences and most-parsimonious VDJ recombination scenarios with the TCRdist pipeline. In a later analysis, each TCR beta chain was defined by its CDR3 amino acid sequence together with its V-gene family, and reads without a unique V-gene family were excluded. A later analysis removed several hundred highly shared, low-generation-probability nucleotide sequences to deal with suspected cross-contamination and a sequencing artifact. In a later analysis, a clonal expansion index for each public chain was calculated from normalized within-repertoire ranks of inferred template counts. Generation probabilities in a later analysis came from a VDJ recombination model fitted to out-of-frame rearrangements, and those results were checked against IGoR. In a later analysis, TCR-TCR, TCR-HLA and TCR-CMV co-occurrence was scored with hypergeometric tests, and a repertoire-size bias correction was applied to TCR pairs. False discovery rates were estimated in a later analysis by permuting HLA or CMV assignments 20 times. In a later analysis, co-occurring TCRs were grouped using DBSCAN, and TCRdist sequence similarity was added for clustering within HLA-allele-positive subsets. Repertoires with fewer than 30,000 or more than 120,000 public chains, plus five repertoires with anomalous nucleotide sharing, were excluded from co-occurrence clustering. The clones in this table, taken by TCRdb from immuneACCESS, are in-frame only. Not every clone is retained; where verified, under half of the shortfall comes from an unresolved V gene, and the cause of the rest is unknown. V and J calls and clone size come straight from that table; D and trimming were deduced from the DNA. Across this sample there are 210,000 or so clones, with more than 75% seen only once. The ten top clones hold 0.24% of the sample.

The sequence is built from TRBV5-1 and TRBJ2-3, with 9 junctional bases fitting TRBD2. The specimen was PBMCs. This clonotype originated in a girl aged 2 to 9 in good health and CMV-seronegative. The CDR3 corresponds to CASSLESGRRDTQYF. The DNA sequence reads TGCGCCAGCAGCTTGGAGAGCGGGAGGAGAGATACGCAGTATTTT. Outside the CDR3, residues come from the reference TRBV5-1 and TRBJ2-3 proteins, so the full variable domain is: KAGVTQTPRYLIKTRGQQVTLSCSPISGHRSVSWYQQTPGQGLQFLFEYFSETQRNKGNFPGRFSGRQFSNSRSEMNVSTLELGDSALYLCASSLESGRRDTQYFGPGTRLTVL.